This record concerns one T cell receptor beta chain sequence. The sample is drawn from a study of blood T cell repertoires in COVID-19. In the study overall: Specimens from acute and convalescent COVID-19 originated in the United States, Italy and Spain. PBMCs, B-cell-depleted T cells, or T cells provided the cDNA or gDNA that made up the material.

This CDR3 has 14 residues. V was clipped by 1 base and J by 4 bases, with 9 bases between them. CDR1 SGDLS and CDR2 YYNGEE come from the germline V gene. Original processing methods: Nucleated cell counts were estimated from reference gene primer amplification. TCRdb keeps only in-frame clones here, not all; method: immunoSEQ multiplex PCR. V and J calls and clone size come straight from that table; D and trimming were deduced from the DNA. The repertoire has over 95,000 clones, roughly 90% of them found once; the top ten carry 15% to 20%. The chain employs TRBV9 and TRBJ2-1; the D is unclear. The sample taken for sequencing was peripheral blood. The receptor's source is a human donor with acute or convalescent COVID-19. The donor label of this sample is uncertain. CDR3 DNA sequence: TGTGCCAGCAGCGTAAATTCTTTTTACAATGAGCAGTTCTTC. As protein: CASSVNSFYNEQFF.